This T cell receptor beta chain was sequenced for a study of T cells in Graves' hyperthyroidism and ophthalmopathy. Findings of the study overall: Blood also showed most of the thyroid clonotypes that were expanded above 0.001.

Note on this clonotype: Its antigen is not known.

RNA transcripts gave rise to amplified TCR beta CDR3 regions. The study used the HTBI primer set for a first-round RT-PCR of the TCR CDR3. MiXCR, run by TCRdb on the multiplex PCR reads, gives a single entry per CDR3 protein. The profile shows under 30,000 distinct CDR3 sequences, under 55% of them singletons. Sample collection date corresponds to first hyperthyroidism diagnosis, prior to any ophthalmopathy symptoms. Germline CDR1 and CDR2: SNHLY and FYNNEI. CDR3 length equals 13 residues. The V end lost 8 bases, the J end lost 2 bases, and 10 bases lay between the germline ends. This receptor was identified in a woman between 40 and 50 years old with Graves' hyperthyroidism that later progressed to Graves' ophthalmopathy. Specimen: blood. This rearrangement joins TRBV2 to TRBJ1-3; unclear D gene. The chain's CDR3 is CASLLSTGNTIYF. The CDR3 region has the DNA TGTGCCAGCCTTCTCTCCACTGGAAACACCATATATTTT.